The clone carrying this TCR beta chain was seen only a few times. The target antigen is unknown. Per germline, CDR1 MNHEY and CDR2 SVGAGI. The CDR3 spans 14 residues. V was cut by 6 bases and J by 1 base, with 12 bases left in between. This entry belongs to a study of cytomegalovirus exposure and HLA in healthy donors. Researchers ran the PCR with 60 Vbeta and 13 Jbeta primers. The assay was immunoSEQ multiplex PCR, and TCRdb's table has in-frame clones only and misses some. The profile covers about 120,000 clones, with roughly four fifths appearing a single time and around 1.6% taken by the ten largest. Overall study results and limits: TRBV6-2, TRBV6-3 and some other V segments were unresolvable in 87-base-pair reads. Further analysis was carried out later, and it showed several of the most significant clusters appearing linked to common viral pathogens. Association with HLA alleles at 0.05 false discovery rate was found for 15,000 to 20,000 TCR beta sequences in a later analysis.

The V call is TRBV6-5, the J call TRBJ1-1; possible D gene TRBD1, 5 bases. The sample was PBMCs. This TCR was sampled from a woman younger than 35 in good health and CMV-seronegative. The CDR3 spells CASSHDSKNTEAFF. In nucleotides, the CDR3 is TGTGCCAGCAGCCACGACAGCAAGAACACTGAAGCTTTCTTT.